Each of the 25 T cell receptor beta chains below was sequenced from the same sample in a study of T cells in Graves' hyperthyroidism and ophthalmopathy. Amplification of TCR beta CDR3 regions used RNA as the template. Using the HTBI primer set, a first-round RT-PCR was run on the TCR CDR3. TCRdb re-analysed the multiplex PCR reads in MiXCR, keeping a single row per CDR3 protein. Among about 250,000 distinct CDR3 sequences, approximately 25% were seen once, and the ten largest hold 30% to 40%. The sequenced sample was blood. The receptors come from a woman in her forties with Graves' ophthalmopathy.

This clonotype was seen at least ten times. The chain carries TRBV20-1 and TRBJ2-7; D is undetermined. V shed 7 bases and J shed 3 bases, with 16 bases lying between them. There are 13 residues in the CDR3. CDR1 is DFQATT, CDR2 SNEGSKA, per germline (reference sequence). In nucleotides, the CDR3 is TGCAGTGTCCAGGACGAACCCCACTACGAGCAGTACTTC. Translated, it gives CSVQDEPHYEQYF.

In its sample, this clonotype was seen many times. This chain uses TRBV10-3 with TRBJ2-7, with 7 nucleotides matching TRBD1. The CDR3 sequence is 14 residues long. Germline loops: CDR1 ENHRY, CDR2 SYGVKD. V shed 6 bases and J 4 bases; nucleotides not matched to a gene: 9. This CDR3 is CAIRSDRDDYEQYF. For the CDR3, the DNA is TGTGCCATCAGATCCGACAGGGACGATTACGAGCAGTACTTC.

The chain employs TRBV6-5 and TRBJ1-5, with D possibly TRBD1 on 5 matching bases. Germline V gene sequence: CDR1 MNHEY, CDR2 SVGAGI. Trimming took 4 bases from V and 6 from J, leaving 13 bases between them. This CDR3 has 14 residues. DNA for the CDR3: TGTGCCAGCAGTTCGACGGCGGGGACTCAGCCCCAGCATTTT. As protein: CASSSTAGTQPQHF.

The genes are TRBV6-1 and TRBJ2-7, with D possibly being TRBD2 (5 bases). This CDR3 has 16 amino acids. Trimming removed 2 bases at V and 2 bases at J, with 16 bases between. CDR1 and CDR2 (germline): MNHNS, SASEGT. CDR3 amino acids: CASSESGGSGAYEQYF. CDR3 DNA sequence: TGTGCCAGCAGTGAATCAGGAGGAAGTGGCGCCTACGAGCAGTACTTC.

This chain links TRBV5-1 with TRBJ1-2; D is perhaps TRBD1 (5 bases). Between the trimmed V and J ends, which lost 4 bases and 4 bases, there was a span of 14 bases. The CDR3 spans 14 residues. Germline CDR1 and CDR2: SGHRS and YFSETQ. The CDR3 nucleotides read TGCGCCAGCAGCCCTGGGGACGGAATCTATGGCTACACCTTC. Encoded protein: CASSPGDGIYGYTF.

At least ten counts were recorded for this clonotype. The CDR3 is CASRVGGAPLGYTF. CDR3 nucleotides: TGTGCCAGCAGGGTGGGGGGGGCGCCTCTTGGCTACACCTTC. The rearrangement links TRBV28 to TRBJ1-2; D perhaps matches TRBD1 (6 bases). Looked up from germline, CDR1 is MDHEN and CDR2 is SYDVKM. The V gene lost 6 bases and the J gene lost 7 bases, with 18 bases spanning the gap. The CDR3 totals 14 residues.

This clonotype was recorded a few times. A much bigger clone sits one base away, suggesting this may be a read error. V usage is TRBV5-1 and J usage is TRBJ1-3; D perhaps matches TRBD1 (5 bases). This CDR3 has 15 residues. Germline V gives CDR1 SGHRS, CDR2 YFSETQ. Here the CDR3 reads CVSSLVGGAGNTIYF. The CDR3, as DNA: TGCGTCAGCAGCTTGGTGGGGGGAGCCGGAAACACCATATATTTT.

This clonotype was recorded many times. The CDR3 loop reads CASSPKSRGRLVSWGYTF. The CDR3 coding sequence is TGTGCCAGCAGCCCCAAGTCCAGGGGGCGGTTAGTAAGTTGGGGCTACACCTTC. This chain uses TRBV28 with TRBJ1-2; 8 bases are a match to TRBD1. CDR3 length: 18 amino acids. The J segment lost 8 bases and the V segment lost 6 bases, leaving 23 bases of the junction unmatched. CDR1 MDHEN and CDR2 SYDVKM come from the germline V gene.

This clonotype appeared many times. The J gene is TRBJ2-5, the V gene TRBV9; 11 bases line up with TRBD2. Germline V gives CDR1 SGDLS, CDR2 YYNGEE. The CDR3 spans 15 residues. The trim removed 1 base at V and 5 bases at J, leaving 4 bases unmatched. In DNA, the CDR3 is TGTGCCAGCAGCGTAACTAGCGGGAGTTCTGAGACCCAGTACTTC. It specifies CASSVTSGSSETQYF.

This clonotype was counted many times. J is TRBJ2-2 and V is TRBV12-3 or TRBV12-4; 10 bases line up with TRBD1. The length of the CDR3 is 18 residues. V shed 5 bases and J 2 bases; nucleotides not matched to a gene: 11. DNA of the CDR3: TGTGCCAGCAGTCCCTCCCCTGGGACAGGGGACAACACCGGGGAGCTGTTTTTT. Translated: CASSPSPGTGDNTGELFF.

This clonotype was counted at least ten times. This chain connects TRBV6-5 to TRBJ2-5; D may match TRBD1 or TRBD2 (5 bases each). This CDR3 region has 14 residues. Germline CDR1 and CDR2: MNHEY and SVGAGI. Between the trimmed V and J ends, which lost 6 bases and 4 bases, there was a span of 15 bases. The CDR3 coding sequence is TGTGCCAGCAGAGTTGTGGCAGGGAGAGAGACCCAGTACTTC. Amino acids: CASRVVAGRETQYF.

This clonotype came up many times. The V call is TRBV2, the J call TRBJ2-2; no definite D call. The V end was cut by 3 bases, the J end by 7 bases, with 3 bases between. CDR3 length equals 11 residues. The germline V gene has CDR1 SNHLY and CDR2 FYNNEI. As DNA, the CDR3 is TGTGCCAGCAGTGACAGCGGGGAGCTGTTTTTT. Protein: CASSDSGELFF.

This clonotype was observed at least ten times. V and J are TRBV6-6 and TRBJ1-1, with 9 positions matching TRBD1. The length of the CDR3 is 20 residues. Germline loops: CDR1 MNHNY, CDR2 SVGAGI (reference sequence). The junction had 20 bases not matched to a gene; V was cut back by 5 bases and J by 1 base. The CDR3 is CASSSRGDWQTGGANTEAFF. DNA of the CDR3: TGTGCCAGCAGTAGTAGAGGTGATTGGCAGACAGGGGGGGCGAACACTGAAGCTTTCTTT.

The rearrangement uses TRBV7-2 and TRBJ2-5, with D maybe TRBD2 (6 bases). This CDR3 comprises 16 residues. Trimming took off 4 bases at V and 4 bases at J, with 19 bases between the two ends. Germline loops: CDR1 SGHTA, CDR2 FQGNSA. CDR3 in amino acids: CASSSRRQTRGETQYF. As DNA, the CDR3 is TGTGCCAGCAGCTCACGACGACAGACTAGGGGAGAGACCCAGTACTTC. Together with reference TRBV7-2 and TRBJ2-5, the CDR3 gives the full variable domain: GAGVSQSPSNKVTEKGKDVELRCDPISGHTALYWYRQSLGQGLEFLIYFQGNSAPDKSGLPSDRFSAERTGGSVSTLTIQRTQQEDSAVYLCASSSRRQTRGETQYFGPGTRLLVL.

The chain recombines TRBV11-1 with TRBJ2-7; 9 bases fit TRBD2. V shed 1 base, J shed 1 base, and the junction held 8 bases outside the gene matches. This CDR3 is built from 17 residues. Germline V gives CDR1 SGHAT, CDR2 FQDESV (reference sequence). This chain's CDR3 is CASSLGGVAGVSYEQYF. The CDR3 DNA reads TGTGCCAGCAGCTTAGGGGGGGTAGCGGGAGTATCCTACGAGCAGTACTTC.

This clonotype was observed at least ten times. The gene calls are TRBV2 and TRBJ1-1; 7 nucleotides agree with TRBD1. CDR1 and CDR2 (germline): SNHLY, FYNNEI. With 1 base clipped from V and 5 bases from J, the junction kept 4 bases outside the gene matches. The CDR3 has 14 residues. The CDR3 nucleotides are TGTGCCAGCAGTGAAGACAGGGGATCTACTGAAGCTTTCTTT. Protein: CASSEDRGSTEAFF. Full variable domain (outside the CDR3, taken from reference TRBV2 and TRBJ1-1): EPEVTQTPSHQVTQMGQEVILRCVPISNHLYFYWYRQILGQKVEFLVSFYNNEISEKSEIFDDQFSVERPDGSNFTLKIRSTKLEDSAMYFCASSEDRGSTEAFFGQGTRLTVV.

In this sample, this clonotype turned up many times. The chain carries TRBV4-2 and TRBJ2-7; unclear D gene. Trimming pared 3 bases from V and 2 bases from J, leaving 8 bases between. The germline CDR1 and CDR2 sequences are LGHNA and YNFKEQ. The CDR3 is made up of 13 amino acids. Written as DNA, the CDR3 is TGTGCCAGCAGCCAGCTACAGCCCTACGAGCAGTACTTC. This translates into CASSQLQPYEQYF.

This clonotype has at least ten counts. The chain is built from TRBV7-2 and TRBJ2-5, with D uncertain. In germline, CDR1 is SGHTA, CDR2 FQGNSA. V was trimmed by 5 bases and J by 7 bases, leaving 11 bases between them. The length of the CDR3 is 12 residues. The CDR3 loop reads CASSDMRRTQYF. For the CDR3, the DNA is TGTGCCAGCAGCGACATGCGCAGGACCCAGTACTTC.

V usage is TRBV20-1 and J usage is TRBJ2-2; possible D gene TRBD1, 5 bases. V was clipped by 0 bases and J by 5 bases, with 13 bases between them. Germline-derived CDR1 and CDR2 are DFQATT and SNEGSKA (reference sequence). There are 15 residues in the CDR3. CDR3 sequence (DNA): TGCAGTGCTAGAGATTACCAGGGCCGGACCGGGGAGCTGTTTTTT. Translated, it gives CSARDYQGRTGELFF.

V usage is TRBV18 and J usage is TRBJ2-2; TRBD1 matches at 10 bases. The germline gives CDR1 KGHSH, CDR2 LQKENI. There are 16 residues in the CDR3. V lost 2 bases, J lost 1 base, and 1 base stayed unmatched. CDR3 protein: CASSPRDRGNTGELFF. Here the CDR3 DNA reads TGTGCCAGCTCACCAAGGGACAGGGGGAACACCGGGGAGCTGTTTTTT. Full variable domain (missing parts from reference TRBV18 and TRBJ2-2): NAGVMQNPRHLVRRRGQEARLRCSPMKGHSHVYWYRQLPEEGLKFMVYLQKENIIDESGMPKERFSAEFPKEGPSILRIQQVVRGDSAAYFCASSPRDRGNTGELFFGEGSRLTVL.

This clonotype was detected many times. The chain uses TRBV9 and TRBJ1-5; D is undetermined. Trimming cost V 4 bases and J 4 bases, with 15 bases left between them. This CDR3 is built from 15 residues. Germline CDR1 is SGDLS and CDR2 is YYNGEE. The CDR3 DNA follows: TGTGCCAGCAGCCGAGGGCAGGACTTGAATCAGCCCCAGCATTTT. This sequence encodes CASSRGQDLNQPQHF.

This clonotype was seen repeatedly, ten times or more. The rearrangement joins TRBV9 to TRBJ2-5; a possible D gene is TRBD1 (6 bases). There are 15 residues in the CDR3. Germline V CDR1 and CDR2: SGDLS, YYNGEE. The V end lost 4 bases, the J end lost 2 bases, and 15 bases lay between the germline ends. The DNA of the CDR3 is TGTGCCAGCAGCCCCCTGGGGGCGCCACAAGAGACCCAGTACTTC. Translated, it gives CASSPLGAPQETQYF.

This clonotype appeared a few times. The chain uses TRBV15 and TRBJ2-5; D gene ambiguous. V dropped 1 base and J dropped 0 bases, with 6 bases sitting between them. There are 14 residues in the CDR3. Germline V gene data show CDR1 as LNHNV and CDR2 as YYDKDF (reference sequence). The DNA for the CDR3 is TGTGCCACCAGCAGAGGCTCAAACCAAGAGACCCAGTACTTC. It yields the protein CATSRGSNQETQYF.

The chain is built from TRBV28 and TRBJ2-7; 12 positions agree with TRBD2. V shed 3 bases and J 1 base; nucleotides not matched to a gene: 7. The CDR3 consists of 17 residues. Looked up from germline, CDR1 is MDHEN and CDR2 is SYDVKM. The CDR3 nucleotides are TGTGCCAGCAGTTTCCTCCAGACTAGCGGGAGATCCTACGAGCAGTACTTC. This translates into CASSFLQTSGRSYEQYF.

This clonotype was found many times. V gene TRBV2 combines with J gene TRBJ2-6; D gene ambiguous. This CDR3 has 14 residues. Germline CDR1 and CDR2: SNHLY and FYNNEI. V was pared by 10 bases and J by 4 bases, with 14 bases between. The CDR3 loop reads CATSAQLGANVLTF. The CDR3 nucleotides read TGTGCCACCTCTGCTCAGTTGGGGGCCAACGTCCTGACTTTC.